The entry that follows covers one T cell receptor beta chain sequence. The count of this clone is one. The specificity of this receptor is unknown. No much larger clonotype is one base removed from it; base qualities were not supplied. This sample is part of a study of cytomegalovirus exposure and HLA in healthy donors (dated 2017 in TCRdb). Background for the entire study: An earlier analysis of roughly 570 of the donors reported about 260 Gb of sequence data and about 120 million unique TCR beta sequences obtained from around 170 million T cells. An early release that covered fewer than 800 HLA-typed donors contained approximately 300 gigabases of sequencing data and 80 million or so unique TCR sequences. Of the 350 to 450 genotyped donors, roughly 80% were placed in the genetic ancestry cluster associated with self-reported Caucasian donors. The aim of the study was to test whether cataloging public T cell receptors could identify signatures of past pathogen exposure. The study used immunosequencing to profile the T cell repertoires of approximately 690 subjects and linked those repertoires to cytomegalovirus serostatus. In addition to the first cohort of roughly 700 subjects, a separate validation cohort of 130 or so different subjects was used. High-throughput TCR immunosequencing, statistical association of individual TCRs with disease status, and machine learning were combined to predict cytomegalovirus infection status. A later analysis re-examined previously published TCR beta repertoires from roughly 720 donors and added high-resolution HLA genotyping to investigate patterns of TCR occurrence. Rather than using new phenotypic data, the later analysis identified candidate immune exposures from TCR beta sequences and from how often those sequences occurred across donors. To decide whether each TCR beta V gene segment behaved as functional or pseudogenic, an earlier analysis of some 600 of the donors relied on high-throughput TCR beta sequencing. Alongside the repertoire data, information on donor age, sex, ethnicity and CMV serostatus was compiled. A later genetic analysis used genome-wide SNP genotypes for about three fifths of the 666 donors, treating that subset as a discovery cohort. Every discovery cohort repertoire had been produced on one sequencing platform. HLA typing covered class I and class II loci at four-digit resolution. The number of donors typed differed by locus, with roughly 620-630 for A, B, C, DRB1 and DQB1, around 500 for DQA1, 600 to 610 for DPA1, and 450 to 480 for DPB1. Roughly five DR-DQ haplotypes were treated as single units for association and clustering because of strong linkage in the cohort. Across under 500 genotyped donors of the cohort, an average of roughly 250,000 unique TCR beta nucleotide sequences per donor were sequenced, and approximately 17% of those sequences were non-productive.

Preparation of the library involved the immunoSEQ multiplex PCR assay. For the multiplex PCR, a mixture combining 60 forward primers for TCR Vbeta segments and 13 reverse primers for TCR Jbeta segments was used. The CDR3 region of rearranged TCR beta genes was amplified from genomic DNA with a multiplex PCR assay. Amplified TCR beta libraries were sequenced as 87-base-pair reads on the Illumina HiSeq System. The authors' pipeline ran thus. In a later analysis, tens of millions of unique TCR beta chains were counted across the roughly 670 repertoires, and roughly 10 million of these chains were shared by at least two donors. To remove PCR and sequencing errors, raw reads were error-corrected and collapsed into unique sequences using a nearest-neighbor algorithm that merged closely related sequences. CDR3 sequences were aligned to IMGT reference sequences to assign V, D and J gene segments. For a sequence to be retained, a match of at least six nucleotides to both a V gene segment and a J gene segment was required. Rearrangements were classified as productive when the CDR3 lacked stop codons and remained in frame with V and J, and all other rearrangements were classified as non-productive. Following IMGT convention, CDR3 was defined as the stretch from the second conserved V-encoded cysteine up to the conserved J-encoded phenylalanine. The earlier analysis of a few hundred of the donors excluded sequences that lacked an unambiguous match to a single V gene segment. In an earlier analysis of around 590 of the donors, a V segment was called functional when productive rearrangements were above 56.7%, and segregating when the standard deviation between donors exceeded 5%. A statistical classification framework was built to diagnose cytomegalovirus status from the catalog of TCR beta chain sequences. A later analysis assigned V and J genes by comparing TCR nucleotide sequences with IMGT/GENE-DB human TR gene sequences. The TCRdist pipeline was used in a later analysis to assign CDR3 sequences and most-parsimonious VDJ recombination scenarios. A later analysis defined each TCR beta chain by its CDR3 amino acid sequence plus V-gene family, and excluded reads lacking a unique V-gene family. In a later analysis, some 600 highly shared, low-generation-probability nucleotide sequences were removed to address suspected cross-contamination and a sequencing artifact. In a later analysis, a clonal expansion index for each public chain was calculated from normalized within-repertoire ranks of inferred template counts. In a later analysis, generation probabilities were computed with a VDJ recombination model fitted to out-of-frame rearrangements, and the resulting probabilities were checked against IGoR. In a later analysis, hypergeometric tests were used to score TCR-TCR, TCR-HLA and TCR-CMV co-occurrence, with a repertoire-size bias correction applied to TCR pairs. A later analysis estimated false discovery rates by permuting HLA or CMV assignments 20 times. In a later analysis, co-occurring TCRs were grouped with DBSCAN, and TCRdist sequence similarity was added when clustering was performed within HLA-allele-positive subsets. Repertoires with fewer than 30,000 or more than 120,000 public chains, plus five repertoires with anomalous nucleotide sharing, were excluded from co-occurrence clustering. Drawn from immuneACCESS, this table holds only the in-frame rearrangements with V and J called that TCRdb kept. Clones are partly lost; checked studies trace under half to an unresolved V gene and leave the rest unexplained. V and J calls and clone size are as listed in that table; D and trimming were resolved from the DNA. A total of around 150,000 clones appear in this sample, 55% to 75% of them only once. The ten biggest clones cover 5.5% to 9% of the sample.

The investigation overall reported the following: A further reported finding was that TCR beta sequences accurately predicted the HLA-A and HLA-B alleles for most subjects in the first cohort. A later analysis found that HLA-associated TCR beta chains were more clonally expanded and had lower generation probabilities than equally common non-associated chains. Correlated functional status among segregating V segments might be attributable to linkage disequilibrium, but an unknown experimental factor could not be ruled out. At a false discovery rate of 0.05, a later analysis linked some 17,000 TCR beta sequences to specific HLA alleles. A later genetic analysis associated a missense DCLRE1C variant with V-gene and J-gene trimming of TCR beta chains, and an independent cohort replicated the association. An earlier analysis of 587 of the donors showed that most TCR beta V segments appeared in productive rearrangements either about 87% or about 30% of the time, which broadly matched IMGT annotations. Sequencing depth was assumed to be roughly uniform across donors in the presence/absence analyses, though that assumption may not hold. Because the 87-base-pair reads could not distinguish some IMGT-functional V segments, including TRBV6-2 and TRBV6-3, those segments were excluded. A few of the identified cytomegalovirus-associated TCR beta chains were confirmed in vitro to be specific for cytomegalovirus antigens. According to a later analysis, parvovirus B19, influenza, CMV and Epstein-Barr virus appeared linked to several top co-occurrence clusters. A cluster of highly shared sequence variants was judged likely to represent a technical artifact of the sequencing pipeline. Most CMV-associated TCR beta chains appeared to be HLA-restricted in a later analysis, and the HLA associations seemed to be driven largely by CMV exposure. In this cohort, only TCR beta chains were sequenced, and detectable features were limited by the absence of alpha or paired-chain data. In the study, around 160 TCR beta chains were listed as associated with cytomegalovirus. According to a later genetic analysis, donors in an Asian-associated ancestry cluster had fewer N-insertions in productive TCRs than the approximately 710-donor mean. The authors suggested that the approach could potentially be generalized to other disease states and immunological phenotypes. Most TCR sequences were observed very rarely across donors, whereas some public TCRs were present in many individuals. The classifier was reported to diagnose cytomegalovirus status with high specificity and sensitivity in both the original and validation cohorts. Seventeen rarely observed V segments, including chromosome 9 orphons, were excluded from the earlier analysis of several hundred of the donors because counts were too low. Because HLA typing was missing for some donors at each locus, association tests included only the typed subset. Strong co-occurrence of HLA alleles, especially DR and DQ, made assigning TCR associations to individual alleles difficult. In a later analysis, the rate of TCR association differed among HLA loci, with DRB1 alleles having the most associated TCRs and HLA-C alleles having the fewest. For the cohort, immune exposure information was limited to CMV serostatus.

The cohort was made up of approximately 670 healthy bone marrow donors. At the time of sampling, every cohort member was nominally healthy, though immune exposures that went unrecorded were likely present. The donor tested CMV seropositive and was one of the 289 seropositive cohort members. Every donor gave a peripheral blood sample, and the peripheral blood mononuclear cells from that sample were used for TCR beta sequencing. The Qiagen DNeasy Blood Extraction Kit was used to extract genomic DNA from the blood cell samples. V gives up 4 bases and J gives up 7 bases, and the segment between their germline ends measures 5 bases. CDR1 and CDR2, looked up from the germline V gene, are SGHRS and YFSETQ. The CDR3 measures 11 amino acids from cysteine to phenylalanine. Here the CDR3 DNA is all that survives: 33 bases in frame from base 1.

The chain uses TRBV5-1 and TRBJ2-2; the D segment cannot be called with confidence. The clonotype was recovered from a woman aged 60-75 years in good health and CMV-seropositive. Sequenced sample: PBMCs. The CDR3 sequence is CASSILGELFF. The bases read TGCGCCAGCAGCATCCTCGGGGAGCTGTTTTTT.